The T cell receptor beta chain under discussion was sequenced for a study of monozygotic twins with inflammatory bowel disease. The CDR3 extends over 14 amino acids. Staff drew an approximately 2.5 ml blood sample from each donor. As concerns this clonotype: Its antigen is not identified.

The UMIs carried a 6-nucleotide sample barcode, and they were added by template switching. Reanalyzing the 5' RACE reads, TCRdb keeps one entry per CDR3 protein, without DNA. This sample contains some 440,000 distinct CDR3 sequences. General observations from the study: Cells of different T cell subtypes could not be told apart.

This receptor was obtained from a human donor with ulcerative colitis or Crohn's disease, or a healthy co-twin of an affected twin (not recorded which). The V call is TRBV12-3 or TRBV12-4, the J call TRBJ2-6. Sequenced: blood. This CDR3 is CASNYRSGANVLTF.